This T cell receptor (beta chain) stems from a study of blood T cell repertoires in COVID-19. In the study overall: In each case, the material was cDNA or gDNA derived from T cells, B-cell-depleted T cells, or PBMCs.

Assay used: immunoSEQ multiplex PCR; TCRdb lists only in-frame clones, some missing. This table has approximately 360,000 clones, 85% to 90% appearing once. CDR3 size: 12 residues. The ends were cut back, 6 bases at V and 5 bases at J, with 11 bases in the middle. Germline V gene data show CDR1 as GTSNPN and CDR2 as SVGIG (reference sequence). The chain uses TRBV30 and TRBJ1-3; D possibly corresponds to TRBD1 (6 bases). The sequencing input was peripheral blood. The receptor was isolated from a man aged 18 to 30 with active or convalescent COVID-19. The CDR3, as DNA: TGTGCCTGCCGGGACAATAGAAACACCATATATTTT. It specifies CACRDNRNTIYF. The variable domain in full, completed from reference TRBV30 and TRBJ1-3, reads SQTIHQWPATLVQPVGSPLSLECTVEGTSNPNLYWYRQAAGRGLQLLFYSVGIGQISSEVPQNLSASRPQDRQFILSSKKLLLSDSGFYLCACRDNRNTIYFGEGSWLTVV.